The text below deals with one T cell receptor beta chain. The data derive from a study of blood T cell repertoires in COVID-19. Study summary: Material from acute and convalescent COVID-19 was sourced from the United States, Italy and Spain. T cells, B-cell-depleted T cells, or PBMCs provided the cDNA or gDNA that served as material.

There are 11 residues in the CDR3. Germline assignment: CDR1 SNHLY and CDR2 FYNNEI. Trimming pared 3 bases from V and 5 bases from J, leaving 4 bases between. Authors' methods: Reference gene primer amplification yielded estimated nucleated cell counts. TCRdb's table, derived via immunoSEQ multiplex PCR, lists solely in-frame clones and lacks some. V and J calls plus clone size are reproduced from that table; the DNA served to infer D and trimming. Of under 150,000 clones in the sample, roughly 80% were seen once. This chain joins TRBV2 and TRBJ1-2; no clear D. The source of this sequence is an elderly woman with acute or convalescent COVID-19. The sequencing sample was made of peripheral blood. CDR3 sequence reads: CASSEEYGYTF. CDR3 bases: TGTGCCAGCAGTGAGGAGTATGGCTACACCTTC. Variable domain in full (rest from reference TRBV2 and TRBJ1-2): EPEVTQTPSHQVTQMGQEVILRCVPISNHLYFYWYRQILGQKVEFLVSFYNNEISEKSEIFDDQFSVERPDGSNFTLKIRSTKLEDSAMYFCASSEEYGYTFGSGTRLTVV.